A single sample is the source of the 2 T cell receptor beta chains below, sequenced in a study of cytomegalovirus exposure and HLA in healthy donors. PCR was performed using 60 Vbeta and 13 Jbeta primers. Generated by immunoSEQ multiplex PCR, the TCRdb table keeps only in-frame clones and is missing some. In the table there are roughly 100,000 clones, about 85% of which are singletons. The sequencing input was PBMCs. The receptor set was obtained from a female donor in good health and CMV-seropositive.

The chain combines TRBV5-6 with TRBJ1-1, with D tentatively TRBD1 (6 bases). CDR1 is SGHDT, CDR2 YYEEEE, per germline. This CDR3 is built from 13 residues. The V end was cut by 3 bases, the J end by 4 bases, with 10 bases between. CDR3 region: CASSYTQGTEAFF. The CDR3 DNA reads TGTGCCAGCAGCTACACACAGGGCACTGAAGCTTTCTTT. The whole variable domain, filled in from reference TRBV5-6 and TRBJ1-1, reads DAGVTQSPTHLIKTRGQQVTLRCSPKSGHDTVSWYQQALGQGPQFIFQYYEEEERQRGNFPDRFSGHQFPNYSSELNVNALLLGDSALYLCASSYTQGTEAFFGQGTRLTVV.

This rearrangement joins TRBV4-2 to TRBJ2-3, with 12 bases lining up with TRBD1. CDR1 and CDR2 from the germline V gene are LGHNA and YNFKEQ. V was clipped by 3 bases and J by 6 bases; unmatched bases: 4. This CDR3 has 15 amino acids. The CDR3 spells CASSQGQGAADTQYF. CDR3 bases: TGTGCCAGCAGCCAGGGACAGGGGGCAGCGGATACGCAGTATTTT.